This section outlines one TCR beta chain sequence together with its context. Its antigen is still unknown. A junction end diverges from the germline sequence, so it may reflect a read error. The sample is drawn from a study of cytomegalovirus exposure and HLA in healthy donors. At the level of the study: A prior study identified 117 million unique TCR beta sequences from roughly 180 million T cells. Overall study findings and caveats: Serostatus for CMV was the only available immune exposure information. Segments of the TCR beta V type were, in most cases, productive about 90% or about 30% of the time in an earlier analysis.

In the PCR, 60 Vbeta and 13 Jbeta primers were used. Clones were sequenced by immunoSEQ multiplex PCR, and TCRdb holds only the in-frame ones, with some missing. The sample lists approximately 150,000 clones; 77% were seen once. The CDR3 has 13 residues. CDR1 is SGHTA and CDR2 is FQGTGA in the germline V gene. Sequenced input: PBMCs. The J gene is TRBJ1-2, the V gene TRBV7-3; 9 positions match TRBD1. This sequence originates from a woman in her twenties or thirties in good health and CMV-seronegative. The CDR3 DNA sequence: TGTGCCAGCAGCCCGGGACAGGGTGTTAGCTACCCCTTC. This codes for CASSPGQGVSYPF.